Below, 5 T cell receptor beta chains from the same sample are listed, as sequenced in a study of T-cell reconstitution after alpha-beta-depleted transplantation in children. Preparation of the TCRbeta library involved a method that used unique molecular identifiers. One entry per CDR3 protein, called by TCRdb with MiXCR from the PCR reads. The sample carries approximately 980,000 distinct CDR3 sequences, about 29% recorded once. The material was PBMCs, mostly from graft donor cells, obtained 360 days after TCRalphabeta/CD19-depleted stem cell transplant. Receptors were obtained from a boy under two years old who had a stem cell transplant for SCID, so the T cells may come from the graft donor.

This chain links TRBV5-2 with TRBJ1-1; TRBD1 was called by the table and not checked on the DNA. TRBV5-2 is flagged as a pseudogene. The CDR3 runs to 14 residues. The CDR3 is CASDRDRGLAEAFF. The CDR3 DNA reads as TGTGCCAGCGACAGGGACAGGGGGTTGGCTGAAGCTTTCTTT.

This chain's CDR3 is CATSGSRGLSTDTQYF. Here the CDR3 DNA reads TGTGCCACCAGCGGAAGCCGGGGTCTTTCCACAGATACGCAGTATTTT. This chain connects TRBV24-1 to TRBJ2-3; D may be TRBD2 (5 bases). The CDR3 extends over 16 amino acids. Trimming cost V 7 bases and J 2 bases, with 18 bases left between them. The germline gives CDR1 KGHDR, CDR2 SFDVKD.

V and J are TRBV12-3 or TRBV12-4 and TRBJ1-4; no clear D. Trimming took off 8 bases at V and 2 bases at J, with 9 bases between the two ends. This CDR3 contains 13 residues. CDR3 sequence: CASSMWTNEKLFF. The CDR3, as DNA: TGTGCCAGCTCAATGTGGACTAATGAAAAACTGTTTTTT.

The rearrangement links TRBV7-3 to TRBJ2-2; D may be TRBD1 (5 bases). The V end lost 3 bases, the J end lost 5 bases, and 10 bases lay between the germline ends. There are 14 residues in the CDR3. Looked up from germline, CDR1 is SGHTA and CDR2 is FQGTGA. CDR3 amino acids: CASSFPDTTGELFF. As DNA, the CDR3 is TGTGCCAGCAGCTTCCCGGACACTACCGGGGAGCTGTTTTTT.

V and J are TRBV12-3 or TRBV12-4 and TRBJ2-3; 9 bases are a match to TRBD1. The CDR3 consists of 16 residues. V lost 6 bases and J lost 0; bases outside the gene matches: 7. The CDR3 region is CASRWTGALSTDTQYF. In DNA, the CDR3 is TGTGCCAGCAGATGGACAGGGGCCTTAAGCACAGATACGCAGTATTTT.